This TCR beta chain was recovered during a study of OX40 agonist ivuxolimab in advanced cancers. Data came from immunoSEQ multiplex PCR; TCRdb stores just in-frame clones and leaves some out. This table holds some 50,000 clones, roughly four fifths found once. The CDR3 consists of 16 residues. Losses at the gene ends were 4 bases for V and 1 base for J; bases not matched to a gene: 7. CDR1 is SGHTS, CDR2 YDEGEE, per germline. The chain uses TRBV5-8 and TRBJ1-1; 10 bases align to TRBD1. The sequence was collected from an adult with an advanced solid tumor such as melanoma, head and neck, liver or kidney cancer. Material: CD4+ or CD8+ T cells sorted from blood, obtained in a trial of the OX40 agonist ivuxolimab. CDR3 in DNA: TGTGCCAGCAGCCCAGGACAGGGGGAGGGGAACACTGAAGCTTTCTTT. Its translation is CASSPGQGEGNTEAFF.